The subject of this entry is one T cell receptor (beta chain). The antigen is not known. Repertoires were generated with immunoSEQ multiplex PCR, while TCRdb's copy carries only in-frame clones and drops some. The sample yields fewer than 100,000 clones, about 83% seen once. These data come from a study of OX40 agonist ivuxolimab in advanced cancers. Across the whole study: All patients had ivuxolimab intravenously every 2 weeks at 0.01 to 10 mg/kg. There were three patients with partial responses, one having hepatocellular carcinoma and two cutaneous melanoma.

Study-wide results and caveats: Certain nonresponders additionally had low normalized T-cell clonal expansion.

V lost 3 bases, J lost 2 bases, and 6 bases lay in between. Looked up from germline, CDR1 is SGHAT and CDR2 is FQDESV (reference sequence). This CDR3 has 13 residues. The sample consisted of CD4+ or CD8+ T cells sorted from blood, taken in a trial of the OX40 agonist ivuxolimab. J is TRBJ2-3 and V is TRBV11-1; no clear D. The receptor was isolated from an adult with an advanced solid tumor such as melanoma, head and neck, liver or kidney cancer. The CDR3 DNA follows: TGTGCCAGCAGCTTTCAAATCACAGATACGCAGTATTTT. Translating it yields CASSFQITDTQYF.